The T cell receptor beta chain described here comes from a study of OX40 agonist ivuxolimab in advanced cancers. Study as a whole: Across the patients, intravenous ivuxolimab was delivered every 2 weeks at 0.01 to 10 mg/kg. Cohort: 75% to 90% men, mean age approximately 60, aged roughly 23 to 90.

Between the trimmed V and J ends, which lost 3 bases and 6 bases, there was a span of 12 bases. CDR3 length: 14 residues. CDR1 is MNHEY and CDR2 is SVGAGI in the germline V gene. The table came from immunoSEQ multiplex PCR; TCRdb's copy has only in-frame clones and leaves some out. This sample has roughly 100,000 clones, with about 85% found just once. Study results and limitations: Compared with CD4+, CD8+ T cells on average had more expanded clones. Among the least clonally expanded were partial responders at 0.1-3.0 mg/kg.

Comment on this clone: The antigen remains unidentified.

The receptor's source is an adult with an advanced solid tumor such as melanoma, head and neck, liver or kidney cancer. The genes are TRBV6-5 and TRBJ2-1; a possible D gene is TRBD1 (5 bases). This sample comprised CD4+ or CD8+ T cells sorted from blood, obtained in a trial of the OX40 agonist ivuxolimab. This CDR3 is CASSYQGLANEQFF. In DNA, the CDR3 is TGTGCCAGCAGTTATCAGGGTTTGGCCAATGAGCAGTTCTTC.